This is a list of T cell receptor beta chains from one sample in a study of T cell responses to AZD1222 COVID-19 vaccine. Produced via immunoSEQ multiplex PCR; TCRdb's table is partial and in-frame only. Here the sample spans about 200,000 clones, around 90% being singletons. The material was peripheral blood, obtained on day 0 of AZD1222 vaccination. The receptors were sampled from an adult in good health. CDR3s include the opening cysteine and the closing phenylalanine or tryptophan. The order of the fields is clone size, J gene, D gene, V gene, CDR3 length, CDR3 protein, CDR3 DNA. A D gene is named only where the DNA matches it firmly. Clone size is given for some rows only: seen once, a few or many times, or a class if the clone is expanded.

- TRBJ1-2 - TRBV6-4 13 CASSDPGRYGYTF TGTGCCAGCAGTGACCCAGGGCGTTACGGCTACACCTTC
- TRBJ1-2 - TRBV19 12 CASNGFGVGYTF TGTGCCAGTAACGGGTTCGGGGTTGGCTACACCTTC
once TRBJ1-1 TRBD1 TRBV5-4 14 CASSFRTGNTEAFF TGTGCCAGCAGCTTCAGGACAGGCAACACTGAAGCTTTCTTT
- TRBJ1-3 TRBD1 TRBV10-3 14 CATSRDSAGNTIYF TGTGCCACCTCCCGGGACAGCGCGGGGAACACCATATATTTT
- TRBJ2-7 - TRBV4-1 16 CASSKTQGSSSYEQYF TGCGCCAGCAGCAAAACACAGGGCTCTAGCTCCTACGAGCAGTACTTC
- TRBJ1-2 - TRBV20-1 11 CSAPDGKGYTF TGCAGTGCTCCCGATGGGAAAGGCTACACCTTC
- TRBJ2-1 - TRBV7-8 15 CASSGERVRGNEQFF TGTGCCAGCAGCGGGGAGAGGGTACGGGGTAATGAGCAGTTCTTC
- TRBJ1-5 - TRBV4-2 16 CASSQVFSADNQPQHF TGTGCCAGCAGCCAAGTTTTTTCGGCAGACAATCAGCCCCAGCATTTT
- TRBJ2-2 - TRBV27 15 CASSLGRVNAGELFF TGTGCCAGCAGTTTAGGAAGGGTGAATGCCGGGGAGCTGTTTTTT
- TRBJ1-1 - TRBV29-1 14 CSVKYLGVYTEAFF TGCAGCGTCAAGTATCTAGGGGTATACACTGAAGCTTTCTTT
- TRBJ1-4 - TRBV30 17 CAWSVLGWQGRNEKLFF TGTGCCTGGAGTGTACTGGGGTGGCAAGGCCGCAATGAAAAACTGTTTTTT
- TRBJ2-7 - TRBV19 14 CASSFDWGAYEQYF TGTGCCAGTAGTTTCGACTGGGGGGCCTACGAGCAGTACTTC
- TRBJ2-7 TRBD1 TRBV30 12 CAWKQGTYEQYF TGTGCCTGGAAACAGGGGACCTACGAGCAGTACTTC
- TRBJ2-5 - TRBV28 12 CASRSPGASQYF TGTGCCAGCAGATCACCCGGGGCGTCCCAGTACTTC
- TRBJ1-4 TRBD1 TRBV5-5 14 CASSKGTVGEKLFF TGTGCCAGCAGCAAAGGGACAGTGGGCGAAAAACTGTTTTTT
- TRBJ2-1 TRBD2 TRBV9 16 CASSALAGGLYNEQFF TGTGCCAGCAGCGCGTTGGCGGGGGGCCTTTACAATGAGCAGTTCTTC
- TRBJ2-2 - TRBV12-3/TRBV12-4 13 CAIGTANTGELFF TGTGCCATCGGGACGGCGAACACCGGGGAGCTGTTTTTT
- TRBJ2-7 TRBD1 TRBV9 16 CASSVGAGTGSYEQYF TGTGCCAGCAGCGTAGGAGCGGGGACAGGGTCCTACGAGCAGTACTTC